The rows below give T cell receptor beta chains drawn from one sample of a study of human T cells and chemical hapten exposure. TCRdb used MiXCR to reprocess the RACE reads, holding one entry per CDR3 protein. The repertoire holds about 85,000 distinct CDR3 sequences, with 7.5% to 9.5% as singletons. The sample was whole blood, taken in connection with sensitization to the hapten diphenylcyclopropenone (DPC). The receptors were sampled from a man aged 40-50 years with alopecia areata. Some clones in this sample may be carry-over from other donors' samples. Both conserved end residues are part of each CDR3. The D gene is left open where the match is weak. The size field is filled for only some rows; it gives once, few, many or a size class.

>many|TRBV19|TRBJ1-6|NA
TGTGCCAGTACGGGAGTGGCTAGCTCCTATAATTCACCCCTCCACTTT
CASTGVASSYNSPLHF
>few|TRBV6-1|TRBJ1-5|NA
TGTGCCAGCAACGGGGGGGCTAGCAATCAGCCCCAGCATTTT
CASNGGASNQPQHF
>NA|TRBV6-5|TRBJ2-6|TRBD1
TGTGCCAGCAGTCATGGACAGGGGGACGGGGCCAACGTCCTGACTTTC
CASSHGQGDGANVLTF
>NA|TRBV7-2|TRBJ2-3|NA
TGTGCCAGCAGGACCCCTCTTGGGGGTAGCACAGATACGCAGTATTTT
CASRTPLGGSTDTQYF
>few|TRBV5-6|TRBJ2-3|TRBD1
TGTGCCAGCAGCTTTTACAGGGGGGTCACAGATACGCAGTATTTT
CASSFYRGVTDTQYF
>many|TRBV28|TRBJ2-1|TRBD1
TGTGCCAGCAGTTTCCCGAAGACAGGGGGCATCATTTACAATGAGCAGTTCTTC
CASSFPKTGGIIYNEQFF
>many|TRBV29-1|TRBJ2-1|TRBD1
TGCAGCGGGTCAGGGGGCAGGGTGCTCTACAATGAGCAGTTCTTC
CSGSGGRVLYNEQFF
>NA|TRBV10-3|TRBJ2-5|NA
TGTGCCATCAGTGACGGGTCGGAGACCCAGTACTTC
CAISDGSETQYF
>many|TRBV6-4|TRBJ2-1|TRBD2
TGTGCCAGCAGTGACTCGCGGGGGGGTGATGAGCAGTTCTTC
CASSDSRGGDEQFF
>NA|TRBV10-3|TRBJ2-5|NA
TGTACCATCAGTGAGTCATCAACCCTCCAAGAGACCCAGTACTTC
CTISESSTLQETQYF
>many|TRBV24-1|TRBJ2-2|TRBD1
TGTGCCACCAGTAGGGGACAGGCCACCGGGGAGCTGTTTTTT
CATSRGQATGELFF
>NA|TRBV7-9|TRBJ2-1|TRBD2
TGTGCCAGCATGCCTAGCGGGAGGGGCAATGAGCAGTTCTTC
CASMPSGRGNEQFF